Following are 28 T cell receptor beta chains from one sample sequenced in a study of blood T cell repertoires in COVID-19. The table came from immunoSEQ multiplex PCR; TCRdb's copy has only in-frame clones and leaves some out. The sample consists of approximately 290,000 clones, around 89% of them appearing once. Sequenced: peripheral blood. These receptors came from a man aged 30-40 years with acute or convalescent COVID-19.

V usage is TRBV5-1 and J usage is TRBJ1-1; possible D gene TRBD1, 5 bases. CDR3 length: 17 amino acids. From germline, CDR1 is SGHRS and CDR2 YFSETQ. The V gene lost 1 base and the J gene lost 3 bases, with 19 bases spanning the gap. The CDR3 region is CASSLYMTARWDTEAFF. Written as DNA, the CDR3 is TGCGCCAGCAGCTTGTATATGACAGCTAGATGGGACACTGAAGCTTTCTTT.

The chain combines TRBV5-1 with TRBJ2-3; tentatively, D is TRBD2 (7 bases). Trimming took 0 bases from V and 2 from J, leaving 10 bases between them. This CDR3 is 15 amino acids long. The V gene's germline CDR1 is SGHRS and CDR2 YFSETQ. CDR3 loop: CASSLERGHTDTQYF. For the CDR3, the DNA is TGCGCCAGCAGCTTGGAGCGGGGACACACAGATACGCAGTATTTT.

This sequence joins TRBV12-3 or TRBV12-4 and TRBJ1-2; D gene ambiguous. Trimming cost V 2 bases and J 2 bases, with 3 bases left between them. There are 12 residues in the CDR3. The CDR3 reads CASSLLNYGYTF. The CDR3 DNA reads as TGTGCCAGCAGTTTATTAAACTATGGCTACACCTTC.

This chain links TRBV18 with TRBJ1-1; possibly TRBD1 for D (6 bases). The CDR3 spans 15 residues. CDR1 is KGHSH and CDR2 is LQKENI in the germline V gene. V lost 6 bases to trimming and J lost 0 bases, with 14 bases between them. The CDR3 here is CASSQGRGMNTEAFF. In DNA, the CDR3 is TGTGCCAGCTCCCAGGGTAGGGGGATGAACACTGAAGCTTTCTTT.

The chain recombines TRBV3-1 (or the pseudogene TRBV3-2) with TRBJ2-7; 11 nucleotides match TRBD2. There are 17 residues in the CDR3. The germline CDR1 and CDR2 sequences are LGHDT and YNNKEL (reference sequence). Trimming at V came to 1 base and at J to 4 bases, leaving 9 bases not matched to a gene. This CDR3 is CASSQGPTSGGRYEQYF. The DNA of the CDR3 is TGTGCCAGCAGCCAAGGGCCTACTAGCGGGGGAAGGTACGAGCAGTACTTC.

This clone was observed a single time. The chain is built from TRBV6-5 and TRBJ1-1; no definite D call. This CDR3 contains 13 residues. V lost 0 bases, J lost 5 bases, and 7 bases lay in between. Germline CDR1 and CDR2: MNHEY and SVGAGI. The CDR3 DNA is TGTGCCAGCAGTTACTCCACGGGGACTGAAGCTTTCTTT. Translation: CASSYSTGTEAFF.

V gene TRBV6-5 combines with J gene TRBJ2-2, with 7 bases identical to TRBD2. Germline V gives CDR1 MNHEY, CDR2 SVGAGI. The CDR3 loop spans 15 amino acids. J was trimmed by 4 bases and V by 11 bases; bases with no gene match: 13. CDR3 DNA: TGTGCCGCCAGCACAGGCTGGGGGGGCACCGGGGAGCTGTTTTTT. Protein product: CAASTGWGGTGELFF.

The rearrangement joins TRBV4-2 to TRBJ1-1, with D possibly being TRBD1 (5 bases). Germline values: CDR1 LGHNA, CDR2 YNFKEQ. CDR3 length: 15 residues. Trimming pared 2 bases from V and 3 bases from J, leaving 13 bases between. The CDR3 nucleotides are TGTGCCAGCAGCCAACTAGGTGAAGGGGACACTGAAGCTTTCTTT. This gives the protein CASSQLGEGDTEAFF.

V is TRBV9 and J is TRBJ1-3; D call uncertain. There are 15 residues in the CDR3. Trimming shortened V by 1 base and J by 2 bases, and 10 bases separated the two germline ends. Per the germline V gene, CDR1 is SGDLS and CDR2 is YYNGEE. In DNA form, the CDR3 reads TGTGCCAGCAGCGTATCTCCGGGGACTGGAAACACCATATATTTT. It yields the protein CASSVSPGTGNTIYF.

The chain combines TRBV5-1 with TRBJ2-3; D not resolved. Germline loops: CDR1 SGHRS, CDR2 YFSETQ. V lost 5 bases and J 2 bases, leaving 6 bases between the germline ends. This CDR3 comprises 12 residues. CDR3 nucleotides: TGCGCCAGCAGACAAGACACAGATACGCAGTATTTT. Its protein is CASRQDTDTQYF.

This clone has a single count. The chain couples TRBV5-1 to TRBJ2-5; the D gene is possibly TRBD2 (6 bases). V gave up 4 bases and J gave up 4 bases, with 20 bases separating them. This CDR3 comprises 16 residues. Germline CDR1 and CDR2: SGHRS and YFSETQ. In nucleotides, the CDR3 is TGCGCCAGCAGCCCAGGGCCCGGGACCGGGGGAGAGACCCAGTACTTC. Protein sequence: CASSPGPGTGGETQYF.

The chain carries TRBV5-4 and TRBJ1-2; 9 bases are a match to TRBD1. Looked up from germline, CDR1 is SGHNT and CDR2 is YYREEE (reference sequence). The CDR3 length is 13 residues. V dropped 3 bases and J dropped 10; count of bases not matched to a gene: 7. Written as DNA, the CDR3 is TGTGCCAGCAGCTCGGACAGGGGACGGGACTACACCTTC. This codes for CASSSDRGRDYTF.

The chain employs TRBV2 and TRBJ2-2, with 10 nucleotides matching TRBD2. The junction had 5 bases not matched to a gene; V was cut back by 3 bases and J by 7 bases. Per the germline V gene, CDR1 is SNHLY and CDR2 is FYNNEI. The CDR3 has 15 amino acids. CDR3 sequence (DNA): TGTGCCAGCAGTGATCTAGCGGGGGACGTCGGGGAGCTGTTTTTT. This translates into CASSDLAGDVGELFF.

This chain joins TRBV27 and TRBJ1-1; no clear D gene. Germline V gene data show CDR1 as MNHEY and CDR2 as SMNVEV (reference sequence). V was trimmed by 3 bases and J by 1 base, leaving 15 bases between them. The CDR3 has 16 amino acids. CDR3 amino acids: CASSFRGLISNTEAFF. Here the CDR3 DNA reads TGTGCCAGCAGTTTCAGAGGACTAATATCGAACACTGAAGCTTTCTTT.

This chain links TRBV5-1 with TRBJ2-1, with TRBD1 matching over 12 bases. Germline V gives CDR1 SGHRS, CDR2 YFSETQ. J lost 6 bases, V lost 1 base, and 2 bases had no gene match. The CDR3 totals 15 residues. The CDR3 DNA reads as TGCGCCAGCAGCTTGCGGGGACAGGGGGCCAATGAGCAGTTCTTC. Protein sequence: CASSLRGQGANEQFF.

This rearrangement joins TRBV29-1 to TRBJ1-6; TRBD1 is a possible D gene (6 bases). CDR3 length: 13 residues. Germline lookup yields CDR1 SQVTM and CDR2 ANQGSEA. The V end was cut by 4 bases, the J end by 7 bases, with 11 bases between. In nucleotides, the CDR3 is TGCAGCGTTGTCTTACAGGGAAATTCACCCCTCCACTTT. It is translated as CSVVLQGNSPLHF.

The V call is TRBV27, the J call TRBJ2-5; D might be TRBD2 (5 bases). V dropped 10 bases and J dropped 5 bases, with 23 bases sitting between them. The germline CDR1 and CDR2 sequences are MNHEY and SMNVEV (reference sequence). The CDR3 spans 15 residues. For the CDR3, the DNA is TGTGCCACCCACGGGATGGGGTCAGGTGAGGAGACCCAGTACTTC. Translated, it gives CATHGMGSGEETQYF.

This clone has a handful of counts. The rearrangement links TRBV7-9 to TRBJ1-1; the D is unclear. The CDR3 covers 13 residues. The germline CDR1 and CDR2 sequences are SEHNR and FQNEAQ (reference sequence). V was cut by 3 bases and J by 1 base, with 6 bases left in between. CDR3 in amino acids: CASSLRGNTEAFF. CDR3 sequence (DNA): TGTGCCAGCAGCTTGCGAGGGAACACTGAAGCTTTCTTT.

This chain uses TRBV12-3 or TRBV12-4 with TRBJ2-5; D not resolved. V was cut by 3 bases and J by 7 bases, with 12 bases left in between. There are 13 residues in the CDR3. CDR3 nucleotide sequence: TGTGCCAGCAGTTTTATCGTTGTCGGGACCCAGTACTTC. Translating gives CASSFIVVGTQYF.

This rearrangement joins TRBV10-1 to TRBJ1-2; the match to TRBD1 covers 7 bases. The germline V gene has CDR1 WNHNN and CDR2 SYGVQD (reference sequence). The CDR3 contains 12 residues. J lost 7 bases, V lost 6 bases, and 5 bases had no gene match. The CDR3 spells CASSDGTVGYTF. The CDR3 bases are TGCGCCAGCAGCGATGGGACAGTTGGCTACACCTTC.

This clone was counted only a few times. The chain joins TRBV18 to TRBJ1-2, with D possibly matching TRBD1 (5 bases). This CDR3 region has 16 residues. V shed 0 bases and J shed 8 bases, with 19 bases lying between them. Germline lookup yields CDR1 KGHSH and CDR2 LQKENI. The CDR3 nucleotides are TGTGCCAGCTCACCACCCCTTGTTTCAGGGTCTGAGGGCTACACCTTC. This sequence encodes CASSPPLVSGSEGYTF.

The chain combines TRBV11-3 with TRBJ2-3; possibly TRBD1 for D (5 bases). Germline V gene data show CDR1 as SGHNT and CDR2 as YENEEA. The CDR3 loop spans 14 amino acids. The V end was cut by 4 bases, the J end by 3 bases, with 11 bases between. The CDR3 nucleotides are TGTGCCAGCAGCTCAGATAGGGGAACAGATACGCAGTATTTT. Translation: CASSSDRGTDTQYF.

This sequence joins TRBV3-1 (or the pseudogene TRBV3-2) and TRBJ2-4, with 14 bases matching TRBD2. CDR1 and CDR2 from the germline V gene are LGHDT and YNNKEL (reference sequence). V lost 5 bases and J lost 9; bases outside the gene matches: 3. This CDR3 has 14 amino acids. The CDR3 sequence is CASSGTSGGGIQYF. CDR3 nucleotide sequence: TGTGCCAGCAGCGGGACTAGCGGGGGAGGCATTCAGTACTTC.

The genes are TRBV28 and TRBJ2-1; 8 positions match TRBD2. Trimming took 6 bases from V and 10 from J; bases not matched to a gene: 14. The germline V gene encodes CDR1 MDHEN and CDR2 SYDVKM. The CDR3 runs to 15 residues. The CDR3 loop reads CASSYRGAGVKEQFF. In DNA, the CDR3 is TGTGCCAGCAGCTACCGGGGAGCGGGAGTCAAGGAGCAGTTCTTC.

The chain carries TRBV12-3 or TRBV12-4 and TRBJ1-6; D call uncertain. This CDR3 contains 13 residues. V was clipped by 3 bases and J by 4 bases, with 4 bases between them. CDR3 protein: CASSFTYNSPLHF. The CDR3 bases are TGTGCCAGCAGTTTCACTTATAATTCACCCCTCCACTTT.

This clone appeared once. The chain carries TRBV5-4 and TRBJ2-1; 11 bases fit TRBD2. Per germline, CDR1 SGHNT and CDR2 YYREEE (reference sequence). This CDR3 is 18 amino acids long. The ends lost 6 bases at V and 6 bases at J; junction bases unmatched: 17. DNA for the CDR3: TGTGCCAGCACCCCTCGGACTAGCGGGCCTTCTAGGGGCAATGAGCAGTTCTTC. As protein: CASTPRTSGPSRGNEQFF.

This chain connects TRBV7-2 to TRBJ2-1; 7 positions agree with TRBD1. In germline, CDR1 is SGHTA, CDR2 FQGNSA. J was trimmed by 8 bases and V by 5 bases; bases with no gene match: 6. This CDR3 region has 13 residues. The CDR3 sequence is CASSLDRAHEQFF. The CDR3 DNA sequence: TGTGCCAGCAGCCTTGACAGGGCCCATGAGCAGTTCTTC.

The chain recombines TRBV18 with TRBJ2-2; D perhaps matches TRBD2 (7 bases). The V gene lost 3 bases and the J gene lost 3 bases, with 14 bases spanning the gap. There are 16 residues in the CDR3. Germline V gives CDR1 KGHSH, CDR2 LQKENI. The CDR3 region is CASSPQGGGYTGELFF. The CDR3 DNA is TGTGCCAGCTCACCCCAGGGAGGGGGTTACACCGGGGAGCTGTTTTTT.